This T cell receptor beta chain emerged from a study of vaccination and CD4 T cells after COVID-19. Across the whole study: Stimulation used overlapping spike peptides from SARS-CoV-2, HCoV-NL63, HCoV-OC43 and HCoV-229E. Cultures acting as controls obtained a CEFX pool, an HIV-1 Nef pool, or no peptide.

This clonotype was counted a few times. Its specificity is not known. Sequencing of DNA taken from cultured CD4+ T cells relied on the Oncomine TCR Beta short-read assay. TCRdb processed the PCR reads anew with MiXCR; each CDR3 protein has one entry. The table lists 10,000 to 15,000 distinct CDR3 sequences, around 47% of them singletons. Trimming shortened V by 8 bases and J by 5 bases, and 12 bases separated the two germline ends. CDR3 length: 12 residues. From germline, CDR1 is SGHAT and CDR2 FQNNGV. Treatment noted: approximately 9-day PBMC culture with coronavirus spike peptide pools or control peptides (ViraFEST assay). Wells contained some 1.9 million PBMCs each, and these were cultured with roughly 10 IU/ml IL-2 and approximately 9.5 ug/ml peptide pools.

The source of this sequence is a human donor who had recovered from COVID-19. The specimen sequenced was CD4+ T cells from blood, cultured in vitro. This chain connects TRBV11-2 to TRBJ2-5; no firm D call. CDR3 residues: CASRRLGETQYF. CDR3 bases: TGTGCCAGCCGTCGGTTAGGCGAGACCCAGTACTTC.